The 30 T cell receptor beta chains listed next were all sequenced from one sample in a study of blood T cell repertoires in COVID-19. Measured with immunoSEQ multiplex PCR; TCRdb has only the in-frame clones, and not every one. Altogether roughly 200,000 clones are present, roughly four fifths being singletons, with the ten largest covering approximately 4.7%. Specimen: peripheral blood. These receptors were taken from a man aged 50 or older with active or convalescent COVID-19.

This clone has only one observation. V gene TRBV19 combines with J gene TRBJ1-5; unclear D gene. Trimming removed 4 bases from V and 8 bases from J, with 9 bases in between. Germline CDR1 reads LNHDA; CDR2 reads SQIVND (reference sequence). CDR3 length: 12 amino acids. For the CDR3, the DNA is TGTGCCAGTAGTAAGCCCCATGAGCCCCAGCATTTT. Amino acid sequence: CASSKPHEPQHF.

V gene TRBV28 combines with J gene TRBJ1-2; tentative D call: TRBD1 (5 bases). The CDR3 sequence is 16 residues long. Germline assignment: CDR1 MDHEN and CDR2 SYDVKM. The V gene lost 7 bases and the J gene lost 1 base, with 19 bases spanning the gap. The chain's CDR3 is CASNRDSRPINYGYTF. CDR3 bases: TGTGCCAGCAACCGGGACTCAAGACCGATTAACTATGGCTACACCTTC.

This clone was observed once. The J gene is TRBJ2-1, the V gene TRBV4-2; D might be TRBD2 (5 bases). Germline loops: CDR1 LGHNA, CDR2 YNFKEQ. Trimming took off 0 bases at V and 5 bases at J, with 14 bases between the two ends. CDR3 length: 16 amino acids. CDR3 in amino acids: CASSQDTRTGHNEQFF. The CDR3 DNA reads as TGTGCCAGCAGCCAAGATACCCGGACTGGACACAATGAGCAGTTCTTC.

The chain has TRBV5-1 and TRBJ2-5; 9 positions agree with TRBD2. CDR3 length equals 15 residues. Looked up from germline, CDR1 is SGHRS and CDR2 is YFSETQ. The ends lost 3 bases at V and 2 bases at J; junction bases unmatched: 5. The CDR3 reads CASSSQLAGQETQYF. Written as DNA, the CDR3 is TGCGCCAGCAGCTCCCAGCTAGCGGGGCAAGAGACCCAGTACTTC.

As to this clone: An end of the junction does not agree with germline; a read error may underlie this. The chain couples TRBV5-1 to TRBJ1-2; D possibly corresponds to TRBD1 (5 bases). The CDR3 runs 14 residues. Germline assignment: CDR1 SGHRS and CDR2 YFSETQ. In nucleotides, the CDR3 is TGCGCCCGCAGCTTCACCGGGGGGGGCTATGGCTACACCTTC. It translates to CARSFTGGGYGYTF. Supplemented by reference TRBV5-1 and TRBJ1-2, the full variable domain reads KAGVTQTPRYLIKTRGQQVTLSCSPISGHRSVSWYQQTPGQGLQFLFEYFSETQRNKGNFPGRFSGRQFSNSRSEMNVSTLELGDSALYLCARSFTGGGYGYTFGSGTRLTVV.

This clone has a handful of counts. The rearrangement joins TRBV6-5 to TRBJ2-7; tentative D call: TRBD1 (6 bases). This CDR3 spans 11 amino acids. The germline V and J ends were trimmed by 5 bases and 5 bases, with 7 bases remaining between them. Germline CDR1 reads MNHEY; CDR2 reads SVGAGI. CDR3 coding DNA: TGTGCCAGCAGTCGACAGGACGAGCAGTACTTC. This sequence encodes CASSRQDEQYF.

A single count supports this clone. The gene calls are TRBV6-2 or TRBV6-3 and TRBJ1-6; 7 bases are shared with TRBD1. V was pared by 5 bases and J by 6 bases, with 7 bases of the junction left unmatched. The CDR3 spans 15 residues. Germline values: CDR1 MNHEY, CDR2 SVGEGT. The CDR3 region is CASSTPGQPNSPLHF. The CDR3 nucleotides read TGTGCCAGCAGTACCCCGGGACAGCCTAATTCACCCCTCCACTTT.

The V call is TRBV2, the J call TRBJ1-6; D remains unclear. The V end was cut by 5 bases, the J end by 7 bases, with 6 bases between. The CDR3 length is 12 residues. Germline V gene data show CDR1 as SNHLY and CDR2 as FYNNEI. CDR3 loop: CASSSRNSPLHF. The CDR3 coding sequence is TGTGCCAGCAGTAGCAGGAATTCACCCCTCCACTTT. The full variable domain, with the rest looked up from reference TRBV2 and TRBJ1-6, is EPEVTQTPSHQVTQMGQEVILRCVPISNHLYFYWYRQILGQKVEFLVSFYNNEISEKSEIFDDQFSVERPDGSNFTLKIRSTKLEDSAMYFCASSSRNSPLHFGNGTRLTVT.

This clone was observed once. V and J are TRBV19 and TRBJ1-2; 7 nucleotides align to TRBD1. The CDR3 consists of 17 residues. Germline assignment: CDR1 LNHDA and CDR2 SQIVND (reference sequence). Losses at the gene ends were 5 bases for V and 2 bases for J; bases not matched to a gene: 14. The CDR3 sequence is CASSLGGRGSSNYGYTF. The CDR3 region has the DNA TGTGCCAGTAGTCTAGGGGGCAGGGGATCGTCCAACTATGGCTACACCTTC.

J is TRBJ1-1 and V is TRBV7-9; D unresolved. The germline V gene has CDR1 SEHNR and CDR2 FQNEAQ (reference sequence). The CDR3 loop spans 13 amino acids. Deletions cut 6 bases from V and 4 bases from J, with 12 bases between. CDR3 sequence reads: CASRTSAGTEAFF. CDR3 nucleotides: TGTGCCAGCAGGACAAGCGCGGGCACTGAAGCTTTCTTT.

This chain connects TRBV6-5 to TRBJ1-6; D remains ambiguous. The germline gives CDR1 MNHEY, CDR2 SVGAGI. CDR3 length: 12 amino acids. Trimming removed 8 bases from V and 9 bases from J, with 11 bases in between. The CDR3 nucleotides read TGTGCCAGCGGAGAGATGGTTTCACCCCTCCACTTT. Translation: CASGEMVSPLHF.

V gene TRBV6-4 combines with J gene TRBJ2-1, with D possibly being TRBD1 (6 bases). The ends were cut back, 0 bases at V and 12 bases at J, with 12 bases in the middle. Germline V gives CDR1 MRHNA, CDR2 SNTAGT. The length of the CDR3 is 13 residues. DNA of the CDR3: TGTGCCAGCAGTGACTCGGGACAATCTCGGCAGTTCTTC. Its protein is CASSDSGQSRQFF.

V gene TRBV5-4 combines with J gene TRBJ2-3, with D possibly being TRBD2 (6 bases). This CDR3 comprises 14 residues. Between the trimmed V and J ends, which lost 3 bases and 4 bases, there was a span of 12 bases. The germline V gene encodes CDR1 SGHNT and CDR2 YYREEE (reference sequence). Here the CDR3 DNA reads TGTGCCAGCAGCTCAAATAGCGGCGCAGATACGCAGTATTTT. It yields the protein CASSSNSGADTQYF.

The chain recombines TRBV4-3 with TRBJ1-1, with D maybe TRBD1 (6 bases). The CDR3 length is 15 residues. Trimming removed 3 bases from V and 4 bases from J, with 15 bases in between. Looked up from germline, CDR1 is LGHNA and CDR2 is YSLEER. This chain's CDR3 is CASSHLGAGGTEAFF. The CDR3 bases are TGCGCCAGCAGCCACCTGGGGGCAGGAGGCACTGAAGCTTTCTTT.

The chain couples TRBV10-2 to TRBJ2-7, with 7 bases lining up with TRBD1. The V and J ends lost 6 bases and 6 bases, in that order; junction bases with no gene match: 14. This CDR3 is 15 amino acids long. The germline V gene has CDR1 WSHSY and CDR2 SAAADI. The CDR3 DNA reads TGCGCCAGCAGGCGACCGGGACAGATTATGCGCGAGCAGTACTTC. Its protein product is CASRRPGQIMREQYF.

V gene TRBV19 combines with J gene TRBJ1-5; the D gene is possibly TRBD1 (5 bases). V was cut by 4 bases and J by 0 bases, with 10 bases left in between. The CDR3 sequence is 15 residues long. Germline CDR1 and CDR2: LNHDA and SQIVND (reference sequence). The CDR3 here is CASSTDRNSNQPQHF. CDR3 coding DNA: TGTGCCAGTAGTACCGACAGAAATAGCAATCAGCCCCAGCATTTT.

The chain uses TRBV6-5 and TRBJ2-5; the D is unclear. Trimming stripped 2 bases from V and 4 bases from J, with 2 bases between. Germline V gene sequence: CDR1 MNHEY, CDR2 SVGAGI. The CDR3 spans 11 residues. CDR3 protein: CASSYRETQYF. The CDR3 DNA reads as TGTGCCAGCAGTTACCGAGAGACCCAGTACTTC.

The CDR3 nucleotides are TGTGCCAGCTCACCATTACAGGGGGCGCGTGGAAACACCATATATTTT. Residues: CASSPLQGARGNTIYF. V is TRBV18 and J is TRBJ1-3; 9 nucleotides agree with TRBD1. This CDR3 region has 16 residues. Losses at the gene ends were 2 bases for V and 3 bases for J; bases not matched to a gene: 5. Germline V gives CDR1 KGHSH, CDR2 LQKENI.

The chain couples TRBV7-2 to TRBJ2-5; D is perhaps TRBD2 (6 bases). Trimming took 5 bases from V and 0 from J, leaving 13 bases between them. CDR1 and CDR2 (germline): SGHTA, FQGNSA. This CDR3 has 15 residues. CDR3 in amino acids: CASSRSGLDQETQYF. CDR3 in DNA: TGTGCCAGCAGCCGTTCGGGACTCGACCAAGAGACCCAGTACTTC.

The chain has TRBV6-2 or TRBV6-3 and TRBJ1-1; perhaps TRBD1 as D (5 bases). The germline V gene has CDR1 MNHEY and CDR2 SVGEGT. The CDR3 extends over 17 amino acids. The V gene lost 2 bases and the J gene lost 0 bases, with 16 bases spanning the gap. The chain's CDR3 is CASSYGPTAGLNTEAFF. DNA for the CDR3: TGTGCCAGCAGTTACGGCCCCACGGCAGGGTTGAACACTGAAGCTTTCTTT.

In this sample, this clone turned up a few times. The chain employs TRBV7-6 and TRBJ1-2; 9 bases match TRBD1. The germline V gene encodes CDR1 SGHVS and CDR2 FNYEAQ. The V and J ends lost 1 base and 5 bases, in that order; junction bases with no gene match: 2. The CDR3 spans 14 residues. CDR3 sequence reads: CASSLGGQGYGYTF. In DNA form, the CDR3 reads TGTGCCAGCAGCTTAGGGGGACAGGGTTATGGCTACACCTTC.

This clone was counted a few times. The chain couples TRBV19 to TRBJ1-1; D perhaps matches TRBD1 (5 bases). Trimming cost V 5 bases and J 5 bases, with 15 bases left between them. This CDR3 spans 14 amino acids. CDR1 and CDR2 from the germline V gene are LNHDA and SQIVND (reference sequence). The CDR3 is CASSGPGEMTEAFF. DNA for the CDR3: TGTGCCAGTAGTGGGCCGGGGGAAATGACTGAAGCTTTCTTT. The entire variable domain, with the rest obtained from reference TRBV19 and TRBJ1-1, is as follows: DGGITQSPKYLFRKEGQNVTLSCEQNLNHDAMYWYRQDPGQGLRLIYYSQIVNDFQKGDIAEGYSVSREKKESFPLTVTSAQKNPTAFYLCASSGPGEMTEAFFGQGTRLTVV.

The CDR3 coding sequence is TGTGCCAGCAGCCAAGGCCAAGGGGGGGCCCAAGAGACCCAGTACTTC. Protein product: CASSQGQGGAQETQYF. This rearrangement joins TRBV4-2 to TRBJ2-5, with D possibly matching TRBD2 (7 bases). CDR1 LGHNA and CDR2 YNFKEQ come from the germline V gene. The ends were cut back, 1 base at V and 1 base at J, with 13 bases in the middle. This CDR3 spans 16 amino acids.

Of note for this clone: Other DNA sequences in this sample translate to the same CDR3. The chain is built from TRBV7-2 and TRBJ2-7; perhaps TRBD2 as D (6 bases). Germline V gene data show CDR1 as SGHTA and CDR2 as FQGNSA. The CDR3 sequence is 14 residues long. Trimming stripped 1 base from V and 2 bases from J, with 9 bases between. CDR3 region: CASSLGRGAYEQYF. In nucleotides, the CDR3 is TGTGCCAGCAGCTTAGGGAGGGGCGCCTACGAGCAGTACTTC.

The chain is built from TRBV30 and TRBJ1-2, with D hard to call. V shed 5 bases and J shed 1 base, with 8 bases lying between them. CDR3 length: 12 amino acids. Germline V lookup: CDR1 GTSNPN, CDR2 SVGIG (reference sequence). This chain's CDR3 is CAWARNNYGYTF. The CDR3 coding sequence is TGTGCCTGGGCGAGAAATAACTATGGCTACACCTTC.

The CDR3 bases are TGCGCCAGCAGCTTCTCGAGGGCCTCCTACAATGAGCAGTTCTTC. This codes for CASSFSRASYNEQFF. The chain is built from TRBV5-1 and TRBJ2-1, with D possibly being TRBD2 (5 bases). V dropped 2 bases and J dropped 0 bases, with 9 bases sitting between them. The CDR3 covers 15 residues. The germline CDR1 and CDR2 sequences are SGHRS and YFSETQ.

This clone was counted between two and nine times. The chain combines TRBV27 with TRBJ2-3; D might be TRBD2 (6 bases). The CDR3 covers 19 residues. Trimming cost V 5 bases and J 0 bases, with 24 bases left between them. The germline gives CDR1 MNHEY, CDR2 SMNVEV (reference sequence). CDR3 nucleotide sequence: TGTGCCAGCAGTCCCCTTTCCCCGGGACTGAGAGAGAGCACAGATACGCAGTATTTT. It is translated as CASSPLSPGLRESTDTQYF.

The V gene is TRBV11-2, the J gene TRBJ2-2; D remains ambiguous. Germline lookup yields CDR1 SGHAT and CDR2 FQNNGV. This CDR3 has 13 residues. V dropped 5 bases and J dropped 6 bases, with 10 bases sitting between them. CDR3: CASSTPSSGELFF. In DNA, the CDR3 is TGTGCCAGCAGCACCCCTAGTTCCGGGGAGCTGTTTTTT.

J is TRBJ2-3 and V is TRBV5-1; D is undetermined. The CDR3 runs to 14 residues. Germline V gives CDR1 SGHRS, CDR2 YFSETQ. V dropped 4 bases and J dropped 0 bases, with 9 bases sitting between them. This CDR3 is CASSLQTSTDTQYF. The DNA for the CDR3 is TGCGCCAGCAGCCTACAGACAAGCACAGATACGCAGTATTTT.

The genes are TRBV5-6 and TRBJ2-1, with 10 bases matching TRBD1. After removal of 6 bases from V and 9 bases from J, the junction contained 9 bases not matched to a gene. The V gene's germline CDR1 is SGHDT and CDR2 YYEEEE. This CDR3 comprises 14 residues. The CDR3 DNA reads as TGTGCCAGCACCGGGACAGGGGATCACGTTGAGCAGTTCTTC. This gives the protein CASTGTGDHVEQFF. The complete variable domain, with remaining parts taken from reference TRBV5-6 and TRBJ2-1, reads DAGVTQSPTHLIKTRGQQVTLRCSPKSGHDTVSWYQQALGQGPQFIFQYYEEEERQRGNFPDRFSGHQFPNYSSELNVNALLLGDSALYLCASTGTGDHVEQFFGPGTRLTVL.